This TCR beta chain is from a study of T cell changes during pregnancy in multiple sclerosis. This CDR3 spans 14 amino acids. Germline lookup yields CDR1 SSHAT and CDR2 FNYEAQ (reference sequence). Turning to this clone: At one end the junction does not follow the germline gene, possibly because of a read error.

Sequenced by immunoSEQ multiplex PCR; TCRdb stores in-frame clones only, minus some. Of 45,000 to 65,000 clones detected, 85% to 95% appear once; the ten largest clones hold 0.5%. This chain joins TRBV7-7 and TRBJ2-2; 8 bases are a match to TRBD1. The sample was CD4+ T cells from peripheral blood mononuclear cells, taken in the third trimester of pregnancy. This TCR was recovered from a female donor with multiple sclerosis, enrolled in a pregnancy study. The CDR3 reads CASRDRSDTGELFF. CDR3 nucleotide sequence: TGTGCTAGCAGGGACAGGTCCGACACCGGGGAGCTGTTTTTT. Looking up the rest from reference TRBV7-7 and TRBJ2-2 gives the full variable domain: GAGVSQSPRYKVTKRGQDVTLRCDPISSHATLYWYQQALGQGPEFLTYFNYEAQPDKSGLPSDRFSAERPEGSISTLTIQRTEQRDSAMYRCASRDRSDTGELFFGEGSRLTVL.